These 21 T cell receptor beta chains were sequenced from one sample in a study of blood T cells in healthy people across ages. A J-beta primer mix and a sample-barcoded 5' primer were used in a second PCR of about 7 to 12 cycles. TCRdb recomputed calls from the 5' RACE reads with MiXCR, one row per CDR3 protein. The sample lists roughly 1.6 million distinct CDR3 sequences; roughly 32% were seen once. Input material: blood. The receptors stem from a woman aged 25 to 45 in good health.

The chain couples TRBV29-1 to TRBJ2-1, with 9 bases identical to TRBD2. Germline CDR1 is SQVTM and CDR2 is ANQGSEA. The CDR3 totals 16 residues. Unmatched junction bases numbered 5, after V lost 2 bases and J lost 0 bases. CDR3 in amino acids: CSVESLAGSSYNEQFF. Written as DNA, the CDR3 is TGCAGCGTTGAATCCCTAGCGGGAAGCTCCTACAATGAGCAGTTCTTC.

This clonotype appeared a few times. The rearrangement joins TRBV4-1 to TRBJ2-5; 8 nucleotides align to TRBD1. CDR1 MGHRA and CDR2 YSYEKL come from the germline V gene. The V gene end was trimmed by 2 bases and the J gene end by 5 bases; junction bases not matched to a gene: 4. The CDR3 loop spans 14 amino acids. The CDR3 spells CASSQQGAGETQYF. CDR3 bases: TGCGCCAGCAGCCAACAGGGGGCTGGGGAGACCCAGTACTTC.

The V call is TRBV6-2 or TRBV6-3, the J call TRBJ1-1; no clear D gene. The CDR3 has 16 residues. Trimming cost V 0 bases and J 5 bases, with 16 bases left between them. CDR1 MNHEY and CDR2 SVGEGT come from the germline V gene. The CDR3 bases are TGTGCCAGCAGTTACTCGACTCGGTATCGGGGAACTGAAGCTTTCTTT. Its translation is CASSYSTRYRGTEAFF.

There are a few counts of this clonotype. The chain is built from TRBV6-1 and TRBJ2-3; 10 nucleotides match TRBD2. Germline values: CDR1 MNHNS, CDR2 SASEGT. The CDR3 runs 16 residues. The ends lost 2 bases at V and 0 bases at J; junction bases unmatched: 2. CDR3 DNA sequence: TGTGCCAGCAGTGAACTAGCGGGGGCTAGCACAGATACGCAGTATTTT. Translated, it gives CASSELAGASTDTQYF.

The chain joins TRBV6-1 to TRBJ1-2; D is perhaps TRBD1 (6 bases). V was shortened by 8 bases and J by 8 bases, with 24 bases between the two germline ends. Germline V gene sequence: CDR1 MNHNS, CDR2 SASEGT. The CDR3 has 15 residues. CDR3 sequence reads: CASGEADRFPGGYTF. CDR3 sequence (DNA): TGTGCCAGCGGCGAGGCTGACAGGTTCCCCGGCGGCTACACCTTC.

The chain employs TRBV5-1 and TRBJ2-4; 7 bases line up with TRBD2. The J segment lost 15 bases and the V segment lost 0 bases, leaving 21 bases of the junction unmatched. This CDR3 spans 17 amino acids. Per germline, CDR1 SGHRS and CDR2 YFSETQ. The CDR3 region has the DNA TGCGCCAGCAGCTTGGCGGGGGGTCCAACAAGTTCGGGGGAGCGGTACTTC. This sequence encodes CASSLAGGPTSSGERYF.

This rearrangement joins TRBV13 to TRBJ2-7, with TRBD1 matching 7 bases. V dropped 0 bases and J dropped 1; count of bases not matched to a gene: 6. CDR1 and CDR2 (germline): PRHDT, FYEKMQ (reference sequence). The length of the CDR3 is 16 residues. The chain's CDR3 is CASSLGGRDSSYEQYF. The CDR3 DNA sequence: TGTGCCAGCAGCTTAGGGGGTCGGGACAGTTCCTACGAGCAGTACTTC.

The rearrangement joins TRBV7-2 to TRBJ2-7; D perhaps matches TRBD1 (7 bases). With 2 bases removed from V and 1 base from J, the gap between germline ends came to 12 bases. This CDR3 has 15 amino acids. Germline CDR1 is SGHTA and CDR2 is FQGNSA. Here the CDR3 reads CASSLQGGKSYEQYF. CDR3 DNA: TGTGCCAGCAGCTTACAGGGGGGCAAATCCTACGAGCAGTACTTC.

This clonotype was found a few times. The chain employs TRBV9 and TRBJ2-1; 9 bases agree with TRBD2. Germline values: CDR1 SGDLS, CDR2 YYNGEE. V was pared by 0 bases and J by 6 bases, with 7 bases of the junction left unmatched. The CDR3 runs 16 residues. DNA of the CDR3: TGTGCCAGCAGCGTAGTCCCTAGCGGGATGGGCAATGAGCAGTTCTTC. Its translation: CASSVVPSGMGNEQFF. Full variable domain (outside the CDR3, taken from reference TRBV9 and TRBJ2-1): DSGVTQTPKHLITATGQRVTLRCSPRSGDLSVYWYQQSLDQGLQFLIQYYNGEERAKGNILERFSAQQFPDLHSELNLSSLELGDSALYFCASSVVPSGMGNEQFFGPGTRLTVL.

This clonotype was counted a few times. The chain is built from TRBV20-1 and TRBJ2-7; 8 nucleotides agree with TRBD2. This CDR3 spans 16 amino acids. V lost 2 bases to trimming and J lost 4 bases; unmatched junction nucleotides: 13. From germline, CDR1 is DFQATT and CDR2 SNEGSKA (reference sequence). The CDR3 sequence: CSARTHLAGIEYEQYF. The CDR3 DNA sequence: TGCAGTGCTAGAACCCACTTAGCGGGAATCGAGTACGAGCAGTACTTC.

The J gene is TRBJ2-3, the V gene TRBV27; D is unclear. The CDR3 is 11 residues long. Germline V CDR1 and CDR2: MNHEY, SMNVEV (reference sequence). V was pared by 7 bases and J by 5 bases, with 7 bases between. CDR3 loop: CASKEEDTQYF. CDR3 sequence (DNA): TGTGCCAGCAAAGAGGAAGATACGCAGTATTTT.

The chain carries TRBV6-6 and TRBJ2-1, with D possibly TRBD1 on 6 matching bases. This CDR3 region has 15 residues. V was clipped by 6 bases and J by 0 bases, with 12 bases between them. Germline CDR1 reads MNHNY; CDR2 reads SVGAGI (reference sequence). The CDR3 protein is CASSGQPSSYNEQFF. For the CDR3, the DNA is TGTGCCAGCAGCGGACAGCCGAGCTCCTACAATGAGCAGTTCTTC.

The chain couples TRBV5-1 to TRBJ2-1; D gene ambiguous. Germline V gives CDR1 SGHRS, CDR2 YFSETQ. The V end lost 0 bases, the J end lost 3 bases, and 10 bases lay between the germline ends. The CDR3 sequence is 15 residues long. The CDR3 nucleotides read TGCGCCAGCAGCTTGGTCGTCGAGAGCTACAATGAGCAGTTCTTC. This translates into CASSLVVESYNEQFF.

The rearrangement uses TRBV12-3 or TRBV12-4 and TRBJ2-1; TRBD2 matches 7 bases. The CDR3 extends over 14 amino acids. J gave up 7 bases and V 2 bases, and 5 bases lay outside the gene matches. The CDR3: CASSLTGGTNEQFF. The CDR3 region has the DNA TGTGCCAGCAGTTTAACGGGGGGAACGAATGAGCAGTTCTTC.

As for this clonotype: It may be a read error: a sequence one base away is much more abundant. Here the CDR3 reads CSVTDGGYGYTF. The CDR3 DNA reads as TGCAGCGTTACCGACGGTGGCTATGGCTACACCTTC. The J gene is TRBJ1-2, the V gene TRBV29-1; D ambiguous. The germline gives CDR1 SQVTM, CDR2 ANQGSEA. V lost 5 bases to trimming and J lost 4 bases, with 11 bases between them. This CDR3 is built from 12 residues.

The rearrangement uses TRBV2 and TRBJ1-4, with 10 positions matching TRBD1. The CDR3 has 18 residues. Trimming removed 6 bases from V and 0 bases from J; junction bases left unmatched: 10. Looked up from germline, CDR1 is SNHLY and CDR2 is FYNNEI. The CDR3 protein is CASRGQGEKLSTNEKLFF. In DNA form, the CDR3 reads TGTGCCAGCAGAGGACAGGGGGAGAAACTGTCAACTAATGAAAAACTGTTTTTT.

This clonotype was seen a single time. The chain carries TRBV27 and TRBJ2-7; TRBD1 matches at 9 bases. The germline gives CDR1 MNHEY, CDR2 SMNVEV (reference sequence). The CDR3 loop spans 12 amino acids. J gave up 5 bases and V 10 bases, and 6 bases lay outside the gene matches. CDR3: CATGQGCHEQYF. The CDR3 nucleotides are TGTGCCACGGGACAGGGATGCCACGAGCAGTACTTC.

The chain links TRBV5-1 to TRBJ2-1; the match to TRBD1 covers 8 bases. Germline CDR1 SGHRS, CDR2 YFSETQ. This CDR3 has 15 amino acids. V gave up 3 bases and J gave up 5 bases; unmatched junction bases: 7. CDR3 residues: CASSYRTGSNNEQFF. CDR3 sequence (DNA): TGCGCCAGCAGCTACCGGACAGGGAGCAACAATGAGCAGTTCTTC.

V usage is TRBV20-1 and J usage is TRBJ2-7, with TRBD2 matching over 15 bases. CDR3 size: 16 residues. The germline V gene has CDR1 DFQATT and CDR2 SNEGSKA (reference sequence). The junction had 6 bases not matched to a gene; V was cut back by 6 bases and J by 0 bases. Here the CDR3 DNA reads TGCAGTGCCCAGGGACTAGCGGGGGGCTCCTCCTACGAGCAGTACTTC. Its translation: CSAQGLAGGSSYEQYF.

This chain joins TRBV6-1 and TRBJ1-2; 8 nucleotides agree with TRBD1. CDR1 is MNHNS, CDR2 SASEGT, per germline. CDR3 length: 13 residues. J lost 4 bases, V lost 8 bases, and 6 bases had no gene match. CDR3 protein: CASQTGAGYGYTF. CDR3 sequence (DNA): TGTGCCAGCCAGACAGGGGCCGGCTATGGCTACACCTTC.

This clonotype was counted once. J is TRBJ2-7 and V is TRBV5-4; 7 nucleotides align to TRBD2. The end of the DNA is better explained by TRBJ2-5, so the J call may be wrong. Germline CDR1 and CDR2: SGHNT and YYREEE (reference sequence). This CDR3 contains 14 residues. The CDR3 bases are TGTGCCAGCAGCTCCAGGGAGCGGGGAGAGACCCAGTACTTC. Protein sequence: CASSSRERGETQYF.